These T cell receptor beta chains were read from a single sample in a study of CD8 T cells in ankylosing spondylitis. TCRdb re-analysed the 5' RACE reads in MiXCR, keeping a single row per CDR3 protein. The sample lists hundreds of thousands of distinct CDR3 sequences; roughly 32% were seen once. Sequencing was performed on blood, either unsorted or a sorted T cell fraction (not recorded which). Receptors originate from a male donor with ankylosing spondylitis or in good health (not recorded which). Each CDR3 is given with its conserved first and last residue. Each record gives: D gene, clone size, J gene, V gene, CDR3 protein, CDR3 DNA. D genes are given only for firm matches. Rows give clone size only sometimes, using once, few, many, or a class for an expanded clone.

D: -; size: few; J: TRBJ2-5; V: TRBV12-3/TRBV12-4; CDR3: CASTSSGASETQYF; DNA: TGTGCCAGCACGTCCTCGGGGGCCTCGGAGACCCAGTACTTC
D: -; size: -; J: TRBJ2-1; V: TRBV6-1; CDR3: CASSDTRGSTAYNEQFF; DNA: TGTGCCAGCAGTGACACCAGGGGCTCCACCGCCTACAATGAGCAGTTCTTC
D: -; size: -; J: TRBJ1-2; V: TRBV27; CDR3: CASSLRGVGAGYGYTF; DNA: TGTGCCAGCAGTCTGAGGGGGGTAGGGGCTGGGTATGGCTACACCTTC
D: TRBD2; size: few; J: TRBJ2-1; V: TRBV6-5; CDR3: CASSYRQRGGGEQFF; DNA: TGTGCCAGCAGCTACCGACAGCGGGGGGGTGGTGAGCAGTTCTTC
D: -; size: few; J: TRBJ2-5; V: TRBV20-1; CDR3: CSARDSKQETQYF; DNA: TGCAGTGCTAGGGACAGCAAACAAGAGACCCAGTACTTC
D: -; size: -; J: TRBJ2-2; V: TRBV9; CDR3: CASSTGQSHTGELFF; DNA: TGTGCCAGCAGCACAGGACAGTCTCACACCGGGGAGCTGTTTTTT
D: TRBD1; size: -; J: TRBJ2-7; V: TRBV20-1; CDR3: CSASKGTGTYEQYF; DNA: TGCAGTGCTAGTAAGGGGACAGGAACCTACGAGCAGTACTTC
D: -; size: few; J: TRBJ2-7; V: TRBV7-2; CDR3: CASSLARVDEQYF; DNA: TGTGCCAGCAGCTTAGCCAGGGTAGACGAGCAGTACTTC
D: -; size: -; J: TRBJ2-5; V: TRBV6-2/TRBV6-3; CDR3: CASSSGLGGETQYF; DNA: TGTGCCAGCAGTTCGGGACTCGGGGGAGAGACCCAGTACTTC
D: TRBD1; size: few; J: TRBJ1-1; V: TRBV29-1; CDR3: CSVARGGPAGEAFF; DNA: TGCAGCGTAGCAAGAGGGGGCCCGGCGGGTGAAGCTTTCTTT
D: TRBD2; size: -; J: TRBJ2-1; V: TRBV20-1; CDR3: CSATLAGGHNEQFF; DNA: TGCAGTGCCACACTAGCGGGGGGGCACAATGAGCAGTTCTTC
D: -; size: few; J: TRBJ2-2; V: TRBV6-5; CDR3: CASSYSGQTGELFF; DNA: TGTGCCAGCAGTTACTCCGGACAGACCGGGGAGCTGTTTTTT
D: TRBD2; size: -; J: TRBJ2-1; V: TRBV7-2; CDR3: CASRLAGGTYNEQFF; DNA: TGTGCCAGCAGACTAGCGGGGGGGACCTACAATGAGCAGTTCTTC
D: -; size: many; J: TRBJ1-6; V: TRBV6-1; CDR3: CASSGWEGSPLHF; DNA: TGTGCCAGCAGTGGTTGGGAGGGTTCACCCCTCCACTTT
D: TRBD2; size: -; J: TRBJ2-3; V: TRBV12-3/TRBV12-4; CDR3: CASWTSEESYTQYF; DNA: TGTGCCAGCTGGACTAGCGAGGAATCATATACGCAGTATTTT
D: TRBD2; size: -; J: TRBJ2-3; V: TRBV12-3/TRBV12-4; CDR3: CASSLLSGGADTQYF; DNA: TGTGCCAGCAGTTTACTCAGCGGGGGGGCCGATACGCAGTATTTT
D: -; size: few; J: TRBJ2-5; V: TRBV12-3/TRBV12-4; CDR3: CASSLFVRETQYF; DNA: TGTGCCAGCAGTTTATTTGTCCGGGAGACCCAGTACTTC
D: -; size: many; J: TRBJ2-7; V: TRBV7-2; CDR3: CASSLVLTYEQYF; DNA: TGTGCCAGCAGCTTAGTGCTCACCTACGAGCAGTACTTC
D: TRBD1; size: -; J: TRBJ1-6; V: TRBV6-5; CDR3: CASSYSGQGYSPLHF; DNA: TGTGCCAGCAGTTACTCGGGACAGGGTTATTCACCCCTCCACTTT
D: TRBD1; size: few; J: TRBJ2-1; V: TRBV5-6; CDR3: CASSLRDRADEQFF; DNA: TGTGCCAGCAGCCTGAGGGACAGGGCGGATGAGCAGTTCTTC
D: TRBD1; size: -; J: TRBJ2-3; V: TRBV20-1; CDR3: CSATGGAGTDTQYF; DNA: TGCAGTGCTACAGGGGGCGCCGGCACAGATACGCAGTATTTT
D: -; size: -; J: TRBJ2-7; V: TRBV29-1; CDR3: CSVILAGSYEQYF; DNA: TGCAGCGTTATACTCGCCGGATCCTACGAGCAGTACTTC
D: TRBD1; size: few; J: TRBJ2-2; V: TRBV5-8; CDR3: CASRLTGDTGELFF; DNA: TGTGCCAGCAGGCTAACAGGGGACACCGGGGAGCTGTTTTTT
D: TRBD1; size: -; J: TRBJ1-4; V: TRBV24-1; CDR3: CATSADRGLPNEKLFF; DNA: TGTGCCACCAGTGCCGACAGGGGGCTACCTAATGAAAAACTGTTTTTT
D: -; size: once; J: TRBJ2-2; V: TRBV7-9; CDR3: CASSGRVNTGELFF; DNA: TGTGCCAGCAGTGGTCGGGTAAACACCGGGGAGCTGTTTTTT
D: TRBD1; size: -; J: TRBJ2-7; V: TRBV20-1; CDR3: CSASHLGDRGRGEQYF; DNA: TGCAGTGCTAGTCACCTGGGCGACAGGGGAAGGGGCGAGCAGTACTTC
D: TRBD2; size: -; J: TRBJ2-3; V: TRBV15; CDR3: CATRSAGGPSDTQYF; DNA: TGTGCCACCAGATCGGCGGGGGGGCCCTCAGATACGCAGTATTTT
D: -; size: -; J: TRBJ2-1; V: TRBV20-1; CDR3: CSARDLTGNNEQFF; DNA: TGCAGTGCTAGAGACCTCACAGGGAACAATGAGCAGTTCTTC
D: -; size: -; J: TRBJ2-3; V: TRBV6-5; CDR3: CASSYGIATDTQYF; DNA: TGTGCCAGCAGTTATGGTATCGCCACAGATACGCAGTATTTT
D: -; size: -; J: TRBJ1-3; V: TRBV20-1; CDR3: CSARVGGGNTIYF; DNA: TGCAGTGCTAGAGTTGGTGGGGGAAACACCATATATTTT
D: -; size: many; J: TRBJ2-7; V: TRBV20-1; CDR3: CSASVQGEGGEQYF; DNA: TGCAGTGCTAGCGTCCAAGGAGAGGGTGGCGAGCAGTACTTC
D: -; size: few; J: TRBJ2-1; V: TRBV20-1; CDR3: CSAFRDSSYEQFF; DNA: TGCAGTGCCTTCCGGGACTCATCATATGAGCAGTTCTTC
D: -; size: -; J: TRBJ2-3; V: TRBV20-1; CDR3: CTIGPTWDTQYF; DNA: TGCACTATCGGACCCACATGGGATACGCAGTATTTT
D: -; size: -; J: TRBJ2-2; V: TRBV12-3/TRBV12-4; CDR3: CASSPFKDGELFF; DNA: TGTGCCAGCAGTCCGTTTAAGGACGGGGAGCTGTTTTTT
D: TRBD1; size: -; J: TRBJ2-1; V: TRBV5-1; CDR3: CASSLGDRGHVDEQFF; DNA: TGCGCCAGCAGCTTGGGGGACAGGGGGCATGTCGATGAGCAGTTCTTC
D: -; size: few; J: TRBJ1-5; V: TRBV6-1; CDR3: CASGSPGLYNQPQHF; DNA: TGTGCCAGCGGGAGTCCGGGGTTATACAATCAGCCCCAGCATTTT
D: -; size: -; J: TRBJ1-2; V: TRBV5-6; CDR3: CASRRVLSPGGYTF; DNA: TGTGCCAGCAGGCGAGTCCTATCCCCGGGTGGCTACACCTTC
D: TRBD1; size: -; J: TRBJ2-7; V: TRBV7-8; CDR3: CASSPQPGQGYYEQYF; DNA: TGTGCCAGCAGCCCCCAACCGGGACAGGGATACTACGAGCAGTACTTC
D: -; size: few; J: TRBJ2-7; V: TRBV20-1; CDR3: CSARRGYEQYF; DNA: TGCAGTGCTAGACGGGGGTACGAGCAGTACTTC
D: TRBD1; size: few; J: TRBJ1-4; V: TRBV4-1; CDR3: CASSPIGQGRAKLFF; DNA: TGCGCCAGCAGCCCCATCGGACAGGGGAGGGCAAAACTGTTTTTT